The sequence of this TCR beta chain was determined in a study of blood T cell repertoires in COVID-19. Study-wide background: The cDNA or gDNA used as material had been derived from T cells, B-cell-depleted T cells, or PBMCs.

Source study methods: Reference gene primer amplification yielded estimated nucleated cell counts. TCRdb's table, derived via immunoSEQ multiplex PCR, lists solely in-frame clones and lacks some. V and J calls and clone size come straight from that table; D and trimming were deduced from the DNA. This table holds approximately 180,000 clones, more than 75% found once. This study enrolled people aged about 18 to 100 from about 24 US geographic areas. Participants reported their clinical history, and cohort assignment relied on those reports. The CDR3 runs to 18 residues. Germline V gene data show CDR1 as MNHEY and CDR2 as SMNVEV (reference sequence). With 9 bases clipped from V and 3 bases from J, the junction kept 20 bases outside the gene matches.

The sample comprised PBMCs or T cells enriched from blood (not recorded which). The sequence derives from a woman aged 45-60 years with acute COVID-19. The chain carries TRBV27 and TRBJ1-1; the match to TRBD1 covers 9 bases. The CDR3 region is CARDPTWGQGLRYTEAFF. The CDR3 DNA is TGTGCCAGAGACCCGACCTGGGGACAGGGACTCCGTTACACTGAAGCTTTCTTT.